The 21 T cell receptor beta chains presented below share a single source sample, sequenced in a study of blood T cell repertoires in COVID-19. Only in-frame clones appear in the TCRdb table, and some are missing; sequencing was by immunoSEQ multiplex PCR. This sample has 35,000 to 50,000 clones, with about 88% found just once. The sequencing sample was made of peripheral blood. All receptors come from a human donor in a cohort sampled during active COVID-19.

The sample holds one count of this clone. CDR3 bases: TGCGCCAGCAGCCCCCAAGGGGCGAGCGGGGAGCTGTTTTTT. This encodes CASSPQGASGELFF. This chain connects TRBV5-1 to TRBJ2-2; D is perhaps TRBD1 (5 bases). CDR3 size: 14 residues. V shed 4 bases and J shed 7 bases, with 14 bases lying between them. The germline CDR1 and CDR2 sequences are SGHRS and YFSETQ. Full variable domain (remainder filled in from reference TRBV5-1 and TRBJ2-2): KAGVTQTPRYLIKTRGQQVTLSCSPISGHRSVSWYQQTPGQGLQFLFEYFSETQRNKGNFPGRFSGRQFSNSRSEMNVSTLELGDSALYLCASSPQGASGELFFGEGSRLTVL.

In its sample, this clone was seen once. The chain is built from TRBV6-2 or TRBV6-3 and TRBJ2-5; 9 bases are a match to TRBD2. Germline CDR1 reads MNHEY; CDR2 reads SVGEGT. The CDR3 is 18 residues long. Trimming cost V 0 bases and J 0 bases; bases outside gene matches: 8. The CDR3 nucleotides are TGTGCCAGCAGTTACTCGAGGGGCAGCGGGGGGTACCAAGAGACCCAGTACTTC. Translation: CASSYSRGSGGYQETQYF.

This sequence joins TRBV15 and TRBJ2-2, with 9 bases that match TRBD1. Germline trimming cut 5 bases from V and 7 bases from J; bases unmatched to any gene: 8. CDR3 size: 15 residues. Per the germline V gene, CDR1 is LNHNV and CDR2 is YYDKDF (reference sequence). The DNA for the CDR3 is TGTGCCACCAGCGCCCGGACAGGGGTCCACGGGGAGCTGTTTTTT. It yields the protein CATSARTGVHGELFF.

This chain joins TRBV18 and TRBJ2-2, with 11 bases fitting TRBD1. CDR1 KGHSH and CDR2 LQKENI come from the germline V gene. The V gene end was trimmed by 4 bases and the J gene end by 5 bases; junction bases not matched to a gene: 3. This CDR3 contains 15 residues. CDR3 bases: TGTGCCAGCTCACAGGACAGGGGGCAAACCGGGGAGCTGTTTTTT. Translating gives CASSQDRGQTGELFF.

This rearrangement joins TRBV7-2 to TRBJ2-5, with 7 positions matching TRBD1. Germline assignment: CDR1 SGHTA and CDR2 FQGNSA. The CDR3 has 14 residues. Losses at the gene ends were 1 base for V and 5 bases for J; bases not matched to a gene: 4. In nucleotides, the CDR3 is TGTGCCAGCAGCTTAGACAGGGGAAGGGAGACCCAGTACTTC. Amino acid sequence: CASSLDRGRETQYF.

This chain connects TRBV5-5 to TRBJ2-1; D may be TRBD1 (5 bases). Germline V gene sequence: CDR1 SGHKS, CDR2 YYEKEE (reference sequence). With 3 bases removed from V and 0 bases from J, the gap between germline ends came to 10 bases. The CDR3 totals 15 residues. The CDR3 region has the DNA TGTGCCAGCAGCTCTGACAGCAACTCCTACAATGAGCAGTTCTTC. This encodes CASSSDSNSYNEQFF. Full variable domain (outside the CDR3, taken from reference TRBV5-5 and TRBJ2-1): DAGVTQSPTHLIKTRGQQVTLRCSPISGHKSVSWYQQVLGQGPQFIFQYYEKEERGRGNFPDRFSARQFPNYSSELNVNALLLGDSALYLCASSSDSNSYNEQFFGPGTRLTVL.

The chain recombines TRBV3-1 (or the pseudogene TRBV3-2) with TRBJ1-2, with D perhaps TRBD1 (6 bases). This CDR3 region has 18 residues. The germline V gene encodes CDR1 LGHDT and CDR2 YNNKEL (reference sequence). The germline V and J ends were trimmed by 2 bases and 4 bases, with 23 bases remaining between them. The CDR3 coding sequence is TGTGCCAGCAGCCAAATACAGGGACCTCTGGGTCTTCCCTATGGCTACACCTTC. The encoded protein is CASSQIQGPLGLPYGYTF.

The V call is TRBV4-1, the J call TRBJ2-7; 7 nucleotides match TRBD1. Germline V CDR1 and CDR2: MGHRA, YSYEKL. V lost 4 bases, J lost 2 bases, and 11 bases stayed unmatched. The length of the CDR3 is 16 residues. The CDR3 sequence: CASSRIQGLPTYEQYF. As DNA, the CDR3 is TGCGCCAGCAGCCGCATACAGGGGCTTCCAACCTACGAGCAGTACTTC.

The J gene is TRBJ1-2, the V gene TRBV5-1, with TRBD1 as a possible D gene (6 bases). The V end was cut by 0 bases, the J end by 6 bases, with 12 bases between. The CDR3 is made up of 14 amino acids. Germline CDR1 is SGHRS and CDR2 is YFSETQ. The CDR3 DNA sequence: TGCGCCAGCAGCTTGGCAGTGGACAGTCATGGCTACACCTTC. Translated, it gives CASSLAVDSHGYTF.

This clone was seen only once. The chain combines TRBV6-1 with TRBJ2-3, with unresolved D. The germline V and J ends were trimmed by 6 bases and 4 bases, with 8 bases remaining between them. This CDR3 is 12 amino acids long. Looked up from germline, CDR1 is MNHNS and CDR2 is SASEGT. CDR3 region: CASSPRADTQYF. The CDR3 nucleotides read TGTGCCAGCAGCCCCCGGGCAGATACGCAGTATTTT.

The genes are TRBV5-1 and TRBJ2-5; a weak D match, TRBD2 (5 bases). V was shortened by 6 bases and J by 0 bases, with 9 bases between the two germline ends. CDR3 size: 13 residues. The germline CDR1 and CDR2 sequences are SGHRS and YFSETQ. The CDR3 DNA reads as TGCGCCAGCAACACCGGGGACCAAGAGACCCAGTACTTC. Translated: CASNTGDQETQYF.

The gene calls are TRBV3-1 (or the pseudogene TRBV3-2) and TRBJ2-5, with 12 bases that match TRBD1. This CDR3 contains 18 residues. V lost 5 bases to trimming and J lost 5 bases; unmatched junction nucleotides: 15. The germline gives CDR1 LGHDT, CDR2 YNNKEL (reference sequence). CDR3 residues: CASSYGLPGQGARETQYF. The CDR3 DNA is TGTGCCAGCAGCTACGGGCTCCCGGGACAGGGGGCGCGGGAGACCCAGTACTTC.

This clone is a singleton in its sample. The genes are TRBV6-5 and TRBJ1-1; 7 bases are shared with TRBD1. This CDR3 region has 14 residues. Germline CDR1 and CDR2: MNHEY and SVGAGI. V shed 2 bases, J shed 6 bases, and the junction held 6 bases outside the gene matches. The CDR3 DNA reads as TGTGCCAGCAGTTACCGGCATGGGACAGCTGAAGCTTTCTTT. Protein product: CASSYRHGTAEAFF.

This clone has a handful of counts. The rearrangement joins TRBV4-1 to TRBJ2-1, with 14 nucleotides matching TRBD2. The CDR3 loop spans 19 amino acids. V was pared by 1 base and J by 5 bases, with 10 bases of the junction left unmatched. CDR1 and CDR2 (germline): MGHRA, YSYEKL. The CDR3 loop is CASSQGGWGLAGVNNEQFF. The CDR3 DNA reads TGCGCCAGCAGCCAAGGGGGATGGGGACTAGCGGGGGTCAACAATGAGCAGTTCTTC.

The rearrangement uses TRBV11-3 and TRBJ2-6; unclear D gene. The length of the CDR3 is 17 residues. The V end lost 0 bases, the J end lost 5 bases, and 14 bases lay between the germline ends. Germline lookup yields CDR1 SGHNT and CDR2 YENEEA. CDR3: CASSLDPLSIRANVLTF. CDR3 DNA sequence: TGTGCCAGCAGCTTAGACCCTCTAAGTATACGGGCCAACGTCCTGACTTTC.

This chain joins TRBV7-9 and TRBJ2-2, with 12 positions matching TRBD2. Germline V gene lookup returns CDR1 SEHNR and CDR2 FQNEAQ (reference sequence). V shed 4 bases and J 3 bases; nucleotides not matched to a gene: 12. This CDR3 is built from 19 residues. CDR3 sequence: CASSSPSGLAGRYTGELFF. CDR3 bases: TGTGCCAGCAGCTCACCTTCCGGACTAGCGGGGAGATACACCGGGGAGCTGTTTTTT.

The chain joins TRBV19 to TRBJ2-1; 8 positions match TRBD2. Trimming removed 5 bases from V and 6 bases from J; junction bases left unmatched: 9. Germline V gene sequence: CDR1 LNHDA, CDR2 SQIVND (reference sequence). This CDR3 is 15 amino acids long. The CDR3 region has the DNA TGTGCCAGTAGTCCGGCGGGGGGTCGAGGCAATGAGCAGTTCTTC. The encoded protein is CASSPAGGRGNEQFF.

This clone was observed once. The chain's CDR3 is CASSQGDRGPLHF. Here the CDR3 DNA reads TGTGCCAGCAGCCAAGGGGACAGGGGGCCCCTCCACTTT. This chain joins TRBV3-1 (or the pseudogene TRBV3-2) and TRBJ1-6; TRBD1 matches at 11 bases. The CDR3 is made up of 13 amino acids. Germline-derived CDR1 and CDR2 are LGHDT and YNNKEL (reference sequence). V was pared by 1 base and J by 13 bases, with 0 bases of the junction left unmatched.

This chain links TRBV19 with TRBJ1-2, with a tentative D call TRBD1 (5 bases). Germline V gives CDR1 LNHDA, CDR2 SQIVND (reference sequence). V lost 8 bases and J lost 6, with 22 bases in between. CDR3 length: 15 residues. CDR3 in amino acids: CASWGWRAMKDGYTF. For the CDR3, the DNA is TGTGCCAGTTGGGGGTGGAGGGCCATGAAAGATGGCTACACCTTC. The entire variable domain, with the rest obtained from reference TRBV19 and TRBJ1-2, is as follows: DGGITQSPKYLFRKEGQNVTLSCEQNLNHDAMYWYRQDPGQGLRLIYYSQIVNDFQKGDIAEGYSVSREKKESFPLTVTSAQKNPTAFYLCASWGWRAMKDGYTFGSGTRLTVV.

This clone was detected once. This sequence joins TRBV19 and TRBJ1-2, with D tentatively TRBD1 (5 bases). The germline V gene has CDR1 LNHDA and CDR2 SQIVND (reference sequence). Deletions cut 8 bases from V and 1 base from J, with 11 bases between. This CDR3 has 13 residues. CDR3 in DNA: TGTGCCAGTTACAACAGGCTTAACTATGGCTACACCTTC. It translates to CASYNRLNYGYTF.

The chain recombines TRBV5-5 with TRBJ2-3; 11 positions agree with TRBD2. Germline V gives CDR1 SGHKS, CDR2 YYEKEE (reference sequence). The CDR3 sequence is 15 residues long. J lost 6 bases, V lost 3 bases, and 6 bases had no gene match. CDR3 DNA sequence: TGTGCCAGCAGCTCGACTAGCGGGGCCCCGGATACGCAGTATTTT. Translated: CASSSTSGAPDTQYF.